This T cell receptor beta chain emerged from a study of T cell repertoires in cytomegalovirus infection. TCRdb independently ran MiXCR on the reads; one entry per CDR3 protein. The profile shows hundreds of thousands of distinct CDR3 sequences, 30% to 40% of them singletons. This clonotype has more than one count but fewer than ten. Its antigen is undetermined. The receptor's source is a human donor in good health (CMV status not recorded). Some clones in this sample may be carry-over from other donors' samples. The sample here was cultured PBMCs, taken from culture after CMV antigen stimulation.

The CDR3 bases are TGTGCCAGCACGAGTGTTGGGGAGGGAGAGGCTTTCTTT. Translated, it gives CASTSVGEGEAFF. The chain has TRBV12-3 or TRBV12-4 and TRBJ1-1; D unresolved. This CDR3 has 13 amino acids. Trimming left V 7 bases short and J 11 bases short, with 20 bases between.